What follows are 26 T cell receptor beta chains derived from one specimen sequenced in a study of lymphopenia after photon versus proton radiotherapy. Here immunoSEQ multiplex PCR was the method, and the copy in TCRdb shows in-frame clones only, minus some. The sample records about 16,000 clones, approximately 90% being singletons. The sequencing here drew on peripheral blood, taken from a patient treated with proton-based radiotherapy. The source of these receptors is a man aged 65-85 years with pancreatic cancer.

The V gene is TRBV5-4, the J gene TRBJ1-4; 7 nucleotides align to TRBD1. This CDR3 has 15 residues. The J segment lost 8 bases and the V segment lost 0 bases, leaving 7 bases of the junction unmatched. Germline V gene sequence: CDR1 SGHNT, CDR2 YYREEE (reference sequence). This CDR3 reads CASSLGGTGAEKLFF. In DNA form, the CDR3 reads TGTGCCAGCAGCTTGGGGGGCACAGGGGCGGAAAAACTGTTTTTT.

For the CDR3, the DNA is TGTGCCAGCTCACCATCGGGCCAGGGTGGAGCCGGGGAGCTGTTTTTT. The encoded protein is CASSPSGQGGAGELFF. V usage is TRBV18 and J usage is TRBJ2-2; D possibly corresponds to TRBD1 (5 bases). The CDR3 loop spans 16 amino acids. With 2 bases removed from V and 6 bases from J, the gap between germline ends came to 16 bases. CDR1 is KGHSH and CDR2 is LQKENI in the germline V gene.

The V and J genes are TRBV6-1 and TRBJ2-7, with 9 bases aligning to TRBD2. The junction had 9 bases not matched to a gene; V was cut back by 9 bases and J by 3 bases. The CDR3 has 14 residues. Germline loops: CDR1 MNHNS, CDR2 SASEGT. The CDR3 DNA follows: TGTGCCAGTTATCCTAGCGGGGCTCGCTACGAGCAGTACTTC. Protein product: CASYPSGARYEQYF.

The V call is TRBV2, the J call TRBJ1-1; D is uncertain. This CDR3 contains 14 residues. V shed 6 bases and J shed 0 bases, with 11 bases lying between them. CDR1 and CDR2 (germline): SNHLY, FYNNEI. CDR3: CASSVAGLNTEAFF. CDR3 nucleotide sequence: TGTGCCAGCAGCGTCGCAGGTCTGAACACTGAAGCTTTCTTT.

The gene calls are TRBV7-9 and TRBJ1-1, with a tentative D call TRBD1 (6 bases). This CDR3 spans 16 amino acids. V was clipped by 5 bases and J by 4 bases, with 20 bases between them. Germline assignment: CDR1 SEHNR and CDR2 FQNEAQ (reference sequence). The CDR3 DNA follows: TGTGCCAGCAGCCCCAGATTCAGGGGTGGTTTCACTGAAGCTTTCTTT. This encodes CASSPRFRGGFTEAFF.

This chain connects TRBV6-1 to TRBJ2-7; maybe TRBD1 (6 bases). CDR3 length: 13 amino acids. Per germline, CDR1 MNHNS and CDR2 SASEGT. Trimming left V 10 bases short and J 6 bases short, with 19 bases between. The CDR3 reads CATKQGKDLEQYF. Written as DNA, the CDR3 is TGTGCCACCAAACAGGGTAAAGACCTCGAGCAGTACTTC.

This chain uses TRBV30 with TRBJ2-5, with D possibly being TRBD1 (7 bases). The last part of the DNA fits TRBJ2-7 better; the J call may be wrong. Germline CDR1 GTSNPN, CDR2 SVGIG (reference sequence). CDR3 size: 13 residues. The CDR3: CAWSRGDLYEQYF. CDR3 DNA: TGTGCCTGGAGCAGGGGGGACCTCTACGAGCAGTACTTC.

The CDR3 DNA reads as TGTGCCAGCAGTGAATCCCAGCGGGGGAGCACAGATACGCAGTATTTT. It yields the protein CASSESQRGSTDTQYF. The chain couples TRBV2 to TRBJ2-3; TRBD2 aligns across 8 bases. V gave up 2 bases and J gave up 0 bases; unmatched junction bases: 4. The germline gives CDR1 SNHLY, CDR2 FYNNEI. This CDR3 comprises 16 residues.

The chain has TRBV14 and TRBJ2-2; 8 nucleotides match TRBD1. This CDR3 is 16 amino acids long. Germline-derived CDR1 and CDR2 are SGHDN and FVKESK. V lost 0 bases and J lost 0; bases outside the gene matches: 0. The CDR3 coding sequence is TGTGCCAGCAGCCAAGAGACAGGGGCGAACACCGGGGAGCTGTTTTTT. Protein sequence: CASSQETGANTGELFF.

The chain recombines TRBV5-1 with TRBJ2-7; no definite D call. This CDR3 comprises 13 residues. Germline CDR1 and CDR2: SGHRS and YFSETQ. V was trimmed by 7 bases and J by 0 bases, leaving 11 bases between them. The CDR3: CASRADLSYEQYF. The CDR3 DNA follows: TGCGCCAGCCGGGCGGACCTCTCCTACGAGCAGTACTTC.

The chain employs TRBV5-8 and TRBJ1-5; D not certain. Trimming removed 0 bases from V and 7 bases from J, with 8 bases in between. The germline V gene has CDR1 SGHTS and CDR2 YDEGEE. This CDR3 is built from 13 residues. This CDR3 reads CASSLGLGQPQHF. The DNA of the CDR3 is TGTGCCAGCAGCTTGGGGCTGGGCCAGCCCCAGCATTTT.

The V and J genes are TRBV12-5 and TRBJ2-1, with TRBD1 as a possible D gene (5 bases). Germline lookup yields CDR1 LGHNT and CDR2 FRNRAP. This CDR3 comprises 16 residues. With 5 bases removed from V and 5 bases from J, the gap between germline ends came to 19 bases. CDR3 amino acids: CASGRTGRADHNEQFF. The CDR3 DNA reads as TGTGCTAGTGGTCGGACCGGCAGGGCGGACCACAATGAGCAGTTCTTC.

The CDR3 sequence: CASSDQGDTEAFF. The CDR3 coding sequence is TGCGCCAGCAGTGATCAGGGTGACACTGAAGCTTTCTTT. This chain joins TRBV10-2 and TRBJ1-1; tentatively, D is TRBD1 (5 bases). Trimming shortened V by 3 bases and J by 3 bases, and 8 bases separated the two germline ends. Germline values: CDR1 WSHSY, CDR2 SAAADI. The length of the CDR3 is 13 residues.

The V and J genes are TRBV5-1 and TRBJ1-2, with D possibly being TRBD1 (6 bases). Germline V lookup: CDR1 SGHRS, CDR2 YFSETQ. The CDR3 is 15 amino acids. With 0 bases removed from V and 6 bases from J, the gap between germline ends came to 15 bases. In DNA, the CDR3 is TGCGCCAGCAGCTTGGCTGGGGGCCCCACGGATGGCTACACCTTC. Translating gives CASSLAGGPTDGYTF.

V and J are TRBV5-1 and TRBJ2-6, with 7 bases lining up with TRBD2. CDR1 is SGHRS, CDR2 YFSETQ, per germline. The CDR3 runs to 17 residues. Trimming took 5 bases from V and 0 from J; bases not matched to a gene: 8. The CDR3 is CASSRGVFASGANVLTF. The CDR3 DNA follows: TGCGCCAGCAGTCGGGGGGTTTTCGCCTCTGGGGCCAACGTCCTGACTTTC.

The rearrangement uses TRBV7-8 and TRBJ1-1; 7 bases are a match to TRBD1. Germline V CDR1 and CDR2: SGHVS, FQNEAQ. This CDR3 is built from 12 residues. The J segment lost 10 bases and the V segment lost 5 bases, leaving 7 bases of the junction unmatched. This chain's CDR3 is CASSRDRDGAFF. The CDR3 region has the DNA TGTGCCAGCAGCCGCGACAGGGACGGAGCTTTCTTT.

The chain employs TRBV30 and TRBJ1-5, with 7 positions matching TRBD1. V gave up 2 bases and J gave up 1 base; unmatched junction bases: 2. Looked up from germline, CDR1 is GTSNPN and CDR2 is SVGIG (reference sequence). The CDR3 consists of 14 residues. Here the CDR3 reads CAWSWDSSNQPQHF. DNA for the CDR3: TGTGCCTGGAGTTGGGACAGCAGCAATCAGCCCCAGCATTTT.

The chain uses TRBV7-2 and TRBJ1-2; TRBD1 matches at 7 bases. The V segment lost 2 bases and the J segment 6 bases; nucleotides outside the gene matches: 9. There are 15 residues in the CDR3. The germline CDR1 and CDR2 sequences are SGHTA and FQGNSA. DNA of the CDR3: TGTGCCAGCAGCTTACCGGGCAGGGGGAGGGATGGCTACACCTTC. The encoded protein is CASSLPGRGRDGYTF.

V usage is TRBV5-1 and J usage is TRBJ2-1, with D possibly TRBD1 on 7 matching bases. The CDR3 runs to 15 residues. V gave up 6 bases and J gave up 5 bases, with 18 bases separating them. CDR1 and CDR2 from the germline V gene are SGHRS and YFSETQ. The CDR3 spells CASNLIRGAHNEQFF. In nucleotides, the CDR3 is TGCGCCAGCAACCTGATCAGGGGGGCCCACAATGAGCAGTTCTTC.

V usage is TRBV14 and J usage is TRBJ1-3; a weak D match, TRBD1 (5 bases). This CDR3 contains 16 residues. V was pared by 5 bases and J by 0 bases, with 14 bases between. In germline, CDR1 is SGHDN, CDR2 FVKESK. The CDR3: CASSVQGRFSGNTIYF. The CDR3 region has the DNA TGTGCCAGCAGCGTCCAGGGACGGTTCTCTGGAAACACCATATATTTT.

The rearrangement uses TRBV5-4 and TRBJ1-1; 8 bases match TRBD1. The length of the CDR3 is 14 residues. J was trimmed by 3 bases and V by 4 bases; bases with no gene match: 5. Germline CDR1 is SGHNT and CDR2 is YYREEE (reference sequence). CDR3 bases: TGTGCCAGCAGCCTCCTACAGGGGGACACTGAAGCTTTCTTT. Protein product: CASSLLQGDTEAFF. Full variable domain (outside the CDR3, taken from reference TRBV5-4 and TRBJ1-1): ETGVTQSPTHLIKTRGQQVTLRCSSQSGHNTVSWYQQALGQGPQFIFQYYREEENGRGNFPPRFSGLQFPNYSSELNVNALELDDSALYLCASSLLQGDTEAFFGQGTRLTVV.

This clone was observed a few times. The chain has TRBV12-5 and TRBJ2-7, with 11 bases matching TRBD2. V lost 2 bases to trimming and J lost 4 bases; unmatched junction nucleotides: 7. CDR1 LGHNT and CDR2 FRNRAP come from the germline V gene. The CDR3 spans 16 residues. The CDR3 loop is CASGLTSSGRRYEQYF. The CDR3 nucleotides are TGTGCTAGTGGTTTGACTTCTAGCGGGAGGCGGTACGAGCAGTACTTC.

The rearrangement joins TRBV6-6 to TRBJ2-5, with D hard to call. Trimming took 0 bases from V and 3 from J, leaving 5 bases between them. Germline-derived CDR1 and CDR2 are MNHNY and SVGAGI (reference sequence). This CDR3 is 13 amino acids long. For the CDR3, the DNA is TGTGCCAGCAGTTACTCTCAGAAAGAGACCCAGTACTTC. As protein: CASSYSQKETQYF.

This clone was recorded once. V gene TRBV11-2 combines with J gene TRBJ2-5, with 9 bases that match TRBD2. Trimming at V came to 2 bases and at J to 4 bases, leaving 8 bases not matched to a gene. Per germline, CDR1 SGHAT and CDR2 FQNNGV. This CDR3 contains 16 residues. CDR3 bases: TGTGCCAGCAGCTTAACGGCCGGACTAGCGAGAGAGACCCAGTACTTC. The encoded protein is CASSLTAGLARETQYF.

V gene TRBV6-1 combines with J gene TRBJ1-4, with TRBD1 identical over 12 bases. This CDR3 spans 17 amino acids. Per the germline V gene, CDR1 is MNHNS and CDR2 is SASEGT. Trimming cost V 0 bases and J 3 bases; bases outside gene matches: 2. The CDR3 nucleotides are TGTGCCAGCAGTGAAGCCGGGACAGGGGGCCCTAATGAAAAACTGTTTTTT. Protein sequence: CASSEAGTGGPNEKLFF.

V is TRBV11-2 and J is TRBJ2-7; D possibly corresponds to TRBD2 (5 bases). The CDR3 is made up of 14 amino acids. V shed 3 bases and J shed 1 base, with 10 bases lying between them. Germline loops: CDR1 SGHAT, CDR2 FQNNGV. CDR3 sequence reads: CASSFSVTSYEQYF. CDR3 bases: TGTGCCAGCAGCTTTAGCGTGACTTCCTACGAGCAGTACTTC.